Following are 29 T cell receptor beta chains from one sample sequenced in a study of cytomegalovirus exposure and HLA in healthy donors. Vbeta (60) and Jbeta (13) primers were used in the PCR. Profiled with immunoSEQ multiplex PCR; TCRdb holds only in-frame clones, not every one. The specimen's table records about 120,000 clones. Sequencing was done on a sample of PBMCs. The receptors come from a man between 18 and 35 years old in good health and CMV-seronegative.

The chain joins TRBV5-4 to TRBJ2-2, with 7 bases that match TRBD1. The CDR3 runs 14 residues. Per germline, CDR1 SGHNT and CDR2 YYREEE (reference sequence). V shed 4 bases, J shed 4 bases, and the junction held 4 bases outside the gene matches. The chain's CDR3 is CASSEGTATGELFF. For the CDR3, the DNA is TGTGCCAGCAGCGAAGGGACAGCCACCGGGGAGCTGTTTTTT.

This chain links TRBV5-4 with TRBJ2-7; 8 positions agree with TRBD2. With 0 bases clipped from V and 4 bases from J, the junction kept 3 bases outside the gene matches. CDR1 is SGHNT, CDR2 YYREEE, per germline (reference sequence). This CDR3 region has 14 residues. In DNA form, the CDR3 reads TGTGCCAGCAGCTTGGCACCTAGCGGGTACGAGCAGTACTTC. This sequence encodes CASSLAPSGYEQYF.

The chain has TRBV14 and TRBJ1-3; D not certain. The germline V gene has CDR1 SGHDN and CDR2 FVKESK. Between the trimmed V and J ends, which lost 1 base and 0 bases, there was a span of 10 bases. The CDR3 runs 16 residues. The CDR3 DNA is TGTGCCAGCAGCCAAGGACTCCTGAGCTCTGGAAACACCATATATTTT. This codes for CASSQGLLSSGNTIYF.

V gene TRBV28 combines with J gene TRBJ2-7; D might be TRBD1 (6 bases). From germline, CDR1 is MDHEN and CDR2 SYDVKM. This CDR3 is built from 14 residues. Trimming removed 5 bases from V and 0 bases from J, with 11 bases in between. The CDR3, as DNA: TGTGCCAGCAGTCCGAGGGGGTACTCCTACGAGCAGTACTTC. This encodes CASSPRGYSYEQYF.

J is TRBJ2-3 and V is TRBV18; 8 bases align to TRBD2. Germline CDR1 and CDR2: KGHSH and LQKENI. This CDR3 spans 13 amino acids. The J segment lost 5 bases and the V segment lost 5 bases, leaving 3 bases of the junction unmatched. The CDR3 here is CASSNLAGDTQYF. DNA for the CDR3: TGTGCCAGCTCAAACCTAGCGGGAGATACGCAGTATTTT.

The chain combines TRBV5-1 with TRBJ2-3, with 12 bases that match TRBD2. The V segment lost 3 bases and the J segment 3 bases; nucleotides outside the gene matches: 5. The germline V gene encodes CDR1 SGHRS and CDR2 YFSETQ. CDR3 length: 16 residues. The CDR3 region has the DNA TGCGCCAGCAGCTCACAGACTAGCGGGAGTACAGATACGCAGTATTTT. Translated: CASSSQTSGSTDTQYF.

The chain couples TRBV19 to TRBJ2-7; TRBD2 aligns across 12 bases. Germline-derived CDR1 and CDR2 are LNHDA and SQIVND (reference sequence). The CDR3 sequence is 15 residues long. Unmatched junction bases numbered 10, after V lost 9 bases and J lost 4 bases. Written as DNA, the CDR3 is TGTGCCAGCAAACCGACTAGCGGGAGTGTATACGAGCAGTACTTC. Translation gives CASKPTSGSVYEQYF.

V gene TRBV7-2 combines with J gene TRBJ2-1; D unresolved. The V and J ends lost 5 bases and 5 bases respectively, with 10 bases between them. This CDR3 is built from 13 residues. The germline V gene encodes CDR1 SGHTA and CDR2 FQGNSA. For the CDR3, the DNA is TGTGCCAGCAGCACCACATCCCACAATGAGCAGTTCTTC. Translated, it gives CASSTTSHNEQFF. Using reference TRBV7-2 and TRBJ2-1 for the parts outside the CDR3, the full variable domain is GAGVSQSPSNKVTEKGKDVELRCDPISGHTALYWYRQSLGQGLEFLIYFQGNSAPDKSGLPSDRFSAERTGGSVSTLTIQRTQQEDSAVYLCASSTTSHNEQFFGPGTRLTVL.

The gene calls are TRBV6-5 and TRBJ1-2, with TRBD1 matching over 7 bases. The germline V gene has CDR1 MNHEY and CDR2 SVGAGI. The CDR3 totals 16 residues. V lost 6 bases to trimming and J lost 1 base; unmatched junction nucleotides: 11. The CDR3: CASRYGPGQINYGYTF. CDR3 sequence (DNA): TGTGCCAGCAGGTACGGACCGGGACAGATTAACTATGGCTACACCTTC.

In DNA, the CDR3 is TGTGCCAGCAGTGAAGCCGCGGCCGCCGGGCCCCAGCATTTT. This translates into CASSEAAAAGPQHF. J is TRBJ1-5 and V is TRBV6-1; D uncertain. The CDR3 runs 14 residues. The V end lost 0 bases, the J end lost 9 bases, and 12 bases lay between the germline ends. Germline V gene data show CDR1 as MNHNS and CDR2 as SASEGT.

This rearrangement joins TRBV5-4 to TRBJ1-1, with D possibly matching TRBD1 (5 bases). Germline lookup yields CDR1 SGHNT and CDR2 YYREEE (reference sequence). V dropped 4 bases and J dropped 5 bases, with 18 bases sitting between them. The CDR3 is 15 amino acids. The CDR3 DNA is TGTGCCAGCAGCCGCGCGGGGGGGATTGGGACTGAAGCTTTCTTT. It specifies CASSRAGGIGTEAFF.

The chain joins TRBV28 to TRBJ2-3, with D unresolved. In germline, CDR1 is MDHEN, CDR2 SYDVKM. The CDR3 sequence is 14 residues long. Trimming took 3 bases from V and 1 from J, leaving 8 bases between them. CDR3 sequence (DNA): TGTGCCAGCAGTTTCGCTTCAGGCACAGATACGCAGTATTTT. It specifies CASSFASGTDTQYF.

This chain connects TRBV6-1 to TRBJ2-1; a weak D match, TRBD2 (5 bases). The germline V gene has CDR1 MNHNS and CDR2 SASEGT. The V gene lost 1 base and the J gene lost 9 bases, with 16 bases spanning the gap. The CDR3 consists of 15 residues. The CDR3 DNA is TGTGCCAGCAGTGAAGAGGCTTTAGTTGCGGGTGAGCAGTTCTTC. Translated: CASSEEALVAGEQFF.

The chain couples TRBV19 to TRBJ1-1; D is ambiguous. V lost 7 bases to trimming and J lost 2 bases, with 14 bases between them. Per germline, CDR1 LNHDA and CDR2 SQIVND (reference sequence). This CDR3 spans 14 amino acids. The CDR3 is CASTRPGGNTEAFF. The CDR3 DNA is TGTGCCAGTACCCGACCCGGCGGCAACACTGAAGCTTTCTTT.

The chain joins TRBV5-1 to TRBJ1-1; 9 nucleotides align to TRBD1. After removal of 0 bases from V and 4 bases from J, the junction contained 7 bases not matched to a gene. Germline lookup yields CDR1 SGHRS and CDR2 YFSETQ. The CDR3 is 16 residues long. Here the CDR3 reads CASSLATGGAGTEAFF. The CDR3 region has the DNA TGCGCCAGCAGCTTGGCAACAGGGGGCGCCGGCACTGAAGCTTTCTTT. Full variable domain (missing parts from reference TRBV5-1 and TRBJ1-1): KAGVTQTPRYLIKTRGQQVTLSCSPISGHRSVSWYQQTPGQGLQFLFEYFSETQRNKGNFPGRFSGRQFSNSRSEMNVSTLELGDSALYLCASSLATGGAGTEAFFGQGTRLTVV.

CDR3 amino acids: CSVDAGQGYGYTF. The CDR3 DNA reads as TGCAGCGTTGACGCCGGACAGGGCTATGGCTACACCTTC. The chain has TRBV29-1 and TRBJ1-2, with 8 positions matching TRBD1. Germline values: CDR1 SQVTM, CDR2 ANQGSEA. The CDR3 is 13 residues long. J was trimmed by 4 bases and V by 3 bases; bases with no gene match: 4. Full variable domain (outside the CDR3, taken from reference TRBV29-1 and TRBJ1-2): SAVISQKPSRDICQRGTSLTIQCQVDSQVTMMFWYRQQPGQSLTLIATANQGSEATYESGFVIDKFPISRPNLTFSTLTVSNMSPEDSSIYLCSVDAGQGYGYTFGSGTRLTVV.

The chain links TRBV2 to TRBJ1-2; no clear D gene. Trimming cost V 6 bases and J 0 bases, with 11 bases left between them. This CDR3 is 14 amino acids long. From germline, CDR1 is SNHLY and CDR2 FYNNEI. The CDR3 sequence is CASSRAGANYGYTF. In DNA, the CDR3 is TGTGCCAGCAGCCGCGCGGGTGCTAACTATGGCTACACCTTC.

For the CDR3, the DNA is TGTGCCAGTTCTCCGGGAGTGAGAGCAGATACGCAGTATTTT. Its translation is CASSPGVRADTQYF. The chain carries TRBV7-2 and TRBJ2-3; tentative D call: TRBD2 (6 bases). From germline, CDR1 is SGHTA and CDR2 FQGNSA. The length of the CDR3 is 14 residues. V was clipped by 9 bases and J by 4 bases, with 17 bases between them.

V and J are TRBV6-5 and TRBJ2-3, with 8 bases fitting TRBD1. The CDR3 is 16 residues long. Germline trimming cut 4 bases from V and 5 bases from J; bases unmatched to any gene: 11. Germline loops: CDR1 MNHEY, CDR2 SVGAGI. In nucleotides, the CDR3 is TGTGCCAGCAGTTCACGTGGACAGGGTGGAGGAGATACGCAGTATTTT. Protein sequence: CASSSRGQGGGDTQYF.

The genes are TRBV5-1 and TRBJ1-1, with 7 bases identical to TRBD1. This CDR3 is 12 amino acids long. CDR1 and CDR2 from the germline V gene are SGHRS and YFSETQ. V lost 5 bases, J lost 4 bases, and 2 bases stayed unmatched. DNA for the CDR3: TGCGCCAGCAGAAACAGGGGCACTGAAGCTTTCTTT. Its protein product is CASRNRGTEAFF.

The chain is built from TRBV6-1 and TRBJ1-6; the match to TRBD1 covers 7 bases. Germline V CDR1 and CDR2: MNHNS, SASEGT. The V and J ends lost 5 bases and 4 bases, in that order; junction bases with no gene match: 5. The CDR3 sequence is 15 residues long. The CDR3 region has the DNA TGTGCCAGCAGTACAGGGGACCTTTATAATTCACCCCTCCACTTT. It codes for CASSTGDLYNSPLHF.

The V and J genes are TRBV6-5 and TRBJ2-5; D perhaps matches TRBD1 (6 bases). TRBJ2-7 explains the end of the DNA better; the J call may be wrong. This CDR3 has 14 amino acids. The germline V gene encodes CDR1 MNHEY and CDR2 SVGAGI. The CDR3 reads CASSYGRGSHEQYF. CDR3 DNA sequence: TGTGCCAGCAGTTATGGCAGGGGATCCCACGAGCAGTACTTC.

This chain uses TRBV30 with TRBJ2-5; TRBD2 is a possible D gene (7 bases). The last part of the DNA fits TRBJ2-7 better; the J call may be wrong. The CDR3 has 15 amino acids. The V gene's germline CDR1 is GTSNPN and CDR2 SVGIG (reference sequence). The CDR3: CAWSVWGGGAYEQYF. CDR3 nucleotide sequence: TGTGCCTGGAGTGTTTGGGGGGGCGGAGCCTACGAGCAGTACTTC.

The rearrangement joins TRBV5-1 to TRBJ2-5; D is possibly TRBD1 (6 bases). The germline V gene encodes CDR1 SGHRS and CDR2 YFSETQ. This CDR3 is built from 14 residues. Trimming shortened V by 3 bases and J by 0 bases, and 9 bases separated the two germline ends. The CDR3 DNA follows: TGCGCCAGCAGCTCCGACAGGTACCAAGAGACCCAGTACTTC. Protein: CASSSDRYQETQYF. Drawing the rest from reference TRBV5-1 and TRBJ2-5, the complete variable domain is KAGVTQTPRYLIKTRGQQVTLSCSPISGHRSVSWYQQTPGQGLQFLFEYFSETQRNKGNFPGRFSGRQFSNSRSEMNVSTLELGDSALYLCASSSDRYQETQYFGPGTRLLVL.

The chain links TRBV19 to TRBJ1-2; D might be TRBD1 (5 bases). Trimming removed 5 bases at V and 7 bases at J, with 23 bases between. CDR3 length equals 16 residues. Germline CDR1 is LNHDA and CDR2 is SQIVND (reference sequence). DNA for the CDR3: TGTGCCAGTAGTCCCGTGATGGGGCGGCGGAAGCTTGGCTACACCTTC. This encodes CASSPVMGRRKLGYTF.

The chain is built from TRBV7-2 and TRBJ1-1; the D is unclear. Germline-derived CDR1 and CDR2 are SGHTA and FQGNSA. The CDR3 runs to 14 residues. Deletions cut 1 base from V and 1 base from J, with 7 bases between. The CDR3 loop reads CASSLGLRNTEAFF. CDR3 nucleotides: TGTGCCAGCAGCTTAGGGTTGAGGAACACTGAAGCTTTCTTT.

V and J are TRBV6-5 and TRBJ2-7; 7 bases fit TRBD2. The CDR3 has 15 amino acids. Germline CDR1 reads MNHEY; CDR2 reads SVGAGI. The trim removed 0 bases at V and 3 bases at J, leaving 5 bases unmatched. The CDR3 sequence: CASSYSTGGLYEQYF. DNA for the CDR3: TGTGCCAGCAGTTACTCGACGGGGGGTCTCTACGAGCAGTACTTC.

The chain recombines TRBV18 with TRBJ1-1; unclear D gene. Trimming shortened V by 6 bases and J by 1 base, and 9 bases separated the two germline ends. The CDR3 covers 13 residues. Looked up from germline, CDR1 is KGHSH and CDR2 is LQKENI. CDR3 sequence: CASSPTQNTEAFF. CDR3 nucleotide sequence: TGTGCCAGCTCCCCCACTCAGAACACTGAAGCTTTCTTT.

This chain joins TRBV30 and TRBJ2-7, with D maybe TRBD2 (6 bases). CDR1 and CDR2 (germline): GTSNPN, SVGIG (reference sequence). V was pared by 2 bases and J by 2 bases, with 16 bases between. There are 15 residues in the CDR3. The CDR3 loop reads CAWSSEGLGTYEQYF. CDR3 DNA: TGTGCCTGGAGTTCGGAGGGGCTTGGGACCTACGAGCAGTACTTC.